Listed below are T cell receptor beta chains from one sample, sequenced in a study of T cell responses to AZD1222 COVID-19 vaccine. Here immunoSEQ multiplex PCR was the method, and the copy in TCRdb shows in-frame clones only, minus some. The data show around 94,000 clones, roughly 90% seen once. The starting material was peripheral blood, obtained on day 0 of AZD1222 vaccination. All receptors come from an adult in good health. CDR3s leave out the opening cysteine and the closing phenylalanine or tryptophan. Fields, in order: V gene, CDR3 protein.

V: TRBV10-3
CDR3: AISESTGIQPQH

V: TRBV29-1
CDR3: SVAEVGSNQPQH

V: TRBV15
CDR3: ATSLTGYTEAF

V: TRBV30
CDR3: AWSVGEETQY

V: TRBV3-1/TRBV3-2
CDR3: ASSQKRRVRELF

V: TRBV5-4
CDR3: ASSLTGGGDNEQF

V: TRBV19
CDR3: ASNGRVRSGNTIY

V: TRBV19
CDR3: ASSIAAAYNEQF

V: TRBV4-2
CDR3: ASSQDGAGLNYGYT

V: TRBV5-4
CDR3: ASSLPGQSSYEQY

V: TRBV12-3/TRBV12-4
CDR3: ASSPRQDGYT

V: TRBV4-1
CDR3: ASSQQRNRFNEKLF

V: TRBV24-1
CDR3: ATSDRSGGTNNEQF

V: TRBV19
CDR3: ASSHRASAYEQY

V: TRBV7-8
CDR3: ASSGADRGYGYT

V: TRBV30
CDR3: AWSVPPGQGAGGYT

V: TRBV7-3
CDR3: ASSSTTGANVLT

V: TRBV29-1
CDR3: SVDGVGQGAGGYT

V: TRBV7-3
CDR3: ASSLVDSTEAF

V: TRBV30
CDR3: AWTKGTNSPLH

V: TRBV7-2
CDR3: ASSSVGGANEKLF

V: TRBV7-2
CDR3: ASSFFRRGAEAF

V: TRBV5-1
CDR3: ASSLGAGARTDTQY

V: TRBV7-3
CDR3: ASSSGLAGGTDTQY

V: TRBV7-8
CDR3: ASSLGQGISGANVLT

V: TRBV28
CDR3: ARVYASGYFNSPLH

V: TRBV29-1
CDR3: SVPGGSTNEKLF

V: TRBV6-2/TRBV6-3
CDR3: ASSWASYEQY

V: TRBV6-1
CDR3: ASSGLAGGSTDTQY

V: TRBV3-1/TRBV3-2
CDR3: ASSQAGRDYGYT

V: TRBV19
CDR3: ASSPRTGGYEQY

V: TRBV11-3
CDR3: ASSLGQGADTQY

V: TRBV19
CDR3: ASSTRTGDYGYT

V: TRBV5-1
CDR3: ASSIGQGAYNEQF

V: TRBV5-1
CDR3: ASSSGTASTDTQY

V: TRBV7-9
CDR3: ASRPLDGTNYGYT

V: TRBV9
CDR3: ASSPPRGGITDTQY

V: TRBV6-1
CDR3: ASSERAADANTGELF

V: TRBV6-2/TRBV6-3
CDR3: ASSYRGTGNQPQH

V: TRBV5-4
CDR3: ASSEGLAGSIDTQY

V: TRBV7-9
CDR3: ASSPTSGGGLY

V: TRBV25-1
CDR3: ASSLTAYNSPLH

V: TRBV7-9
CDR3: ASSLAQGLSEAF

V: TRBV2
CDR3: ASSEALREQY

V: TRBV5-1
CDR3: ASGQSNTGELF

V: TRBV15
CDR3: ATSRDGQGVYGYT

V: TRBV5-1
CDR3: ASRPSTNEKLF

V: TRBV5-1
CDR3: ASSLEPNEKLF

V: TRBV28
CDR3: ASSLGYYGYT

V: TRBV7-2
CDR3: ASNPRDRAGLYGYT

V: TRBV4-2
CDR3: ASSQERGRLSDTEAF

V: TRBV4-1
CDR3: ASSQVPGVGTGELF

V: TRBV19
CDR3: ASKVGNYGYT

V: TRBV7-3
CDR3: ASSSLAGDTGELF